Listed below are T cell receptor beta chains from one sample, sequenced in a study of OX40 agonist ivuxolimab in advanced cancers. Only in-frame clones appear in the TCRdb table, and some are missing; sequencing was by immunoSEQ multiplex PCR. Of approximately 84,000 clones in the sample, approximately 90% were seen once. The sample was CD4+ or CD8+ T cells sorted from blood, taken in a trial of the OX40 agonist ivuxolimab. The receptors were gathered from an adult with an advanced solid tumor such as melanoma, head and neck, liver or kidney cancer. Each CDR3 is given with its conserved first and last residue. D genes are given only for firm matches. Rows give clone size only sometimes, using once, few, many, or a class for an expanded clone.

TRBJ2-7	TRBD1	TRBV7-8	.	TGTGCCAGCAGCACGGGACAGGCGACGACCTACGAGCAGTACTTC	CASSTGQATTYEQYF
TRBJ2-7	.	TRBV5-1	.	TGCGCCAGCAGCTTGTTCGGCCTAGACGCCCGCGAGCAGTACTTC	CASSLFGLDAREQYF
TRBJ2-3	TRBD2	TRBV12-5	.	TGTGCTAGTGGCCCACTCGGGGTAGCGGGAGGCACAGATACGCAGTATTTT	CASGPLGVAGGTDTQYF
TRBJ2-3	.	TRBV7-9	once	TGTGCCAGCAGTGGAGTGGTCACAGATACGCAGTATTTT	CASSGVVTDTQYF
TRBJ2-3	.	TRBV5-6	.	TGTGCCAGCAGCCCCAGGGGGGTAACAGATACGCAGTATTTT	CASSPRGVTDTQYF
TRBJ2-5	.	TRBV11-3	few	TGTGCCAGCAGCTTTGAGGTCGGGCGAGAGACCCAGTACTTC	CASSFEVGRETQYF
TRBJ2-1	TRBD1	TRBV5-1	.	TGCGCCAGCAGCTTACAAGGACAGGGTACCTACAATGAGCAGTTCTTC	CASSLQGQGTYNEQFF
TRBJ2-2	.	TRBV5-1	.	TGCGCCAGCAGCAAGTGGGGAGCCCAGCTAGGCGGGGAGCTGTTTTTT	CASSKWGAQLGGELFF
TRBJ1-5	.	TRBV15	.	TGTGCCACCAGCGGGGGACTCCTGGTGGGCCAGCCCCAGCATTTT	CATSGGLLVGQPQHF
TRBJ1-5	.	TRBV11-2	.	TGTGCCAGCAGCTTTGACAGAAATCAGCCCCAGCATTTT	CASSFDRNQPQHF
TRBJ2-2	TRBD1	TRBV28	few	TGTGCCAGCAGTTCCCCCGGGACAGCGAACACCGGGGAGCTGTTTTTT	CASSSPGTANTGELFF
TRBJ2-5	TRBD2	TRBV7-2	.	TGTGCCAGCAGCCGGGGGGGAGAGACCCAGTACTTC	CASSRGGETQYF
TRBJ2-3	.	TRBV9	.	TGTGCCAGCAGCGTAGTCGGCCTCCATACAGATACGCAGTATTTT	CASSVVGLHTDTQYF
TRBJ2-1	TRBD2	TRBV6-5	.	TGTGCCAGCAGTCCATGGACTAGCGCGGGCAATGAGCAGTTCTTC	CASSPWTSAGNEQFF
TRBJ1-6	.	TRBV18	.	TGTGCCAGCTCACCATCGGGGACTAATAATTCACCCCTCCACTTT	CASSPSGTNNSPLHF
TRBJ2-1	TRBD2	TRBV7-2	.	TGTGCCAGCAGCTCGCGGACTAGCGGGGGGTACAATGAGCAGTTCTTC	CASSSRTSGGYNEQFF
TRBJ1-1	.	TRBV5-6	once	TGTGCCAGCAGCTTTCGTCACGCTGAAGCTTTCTTT	CASSFRHAEAFF
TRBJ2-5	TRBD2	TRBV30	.	TGTGCCTGGAGTGCGGGACTAGCGGGGGTAGAGACCCAGTACTTC	CAWSAGLAGVETQYF
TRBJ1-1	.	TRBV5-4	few	TGTGCCAGCAGCCGTGACGCGATTACAACTGAAGCTTTCTTT	CASSRDAITTEAFF
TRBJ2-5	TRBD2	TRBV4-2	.	TGTGCCAGCAGCCAAGTCGGGCGGGGGACCGGGGAGACCCAGTACTTC	CASSQVGRGTGETQYF
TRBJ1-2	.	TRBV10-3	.	TGTGCCATCAGTGAGTCGTCAGGGAGGTATGGCTACACCTTC	CAISESSGRYGYTF
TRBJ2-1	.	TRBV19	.	TGTCTGAACGAGATTTCCCACAATGAGCAGTTCTTC	CLNEISHNEQFF
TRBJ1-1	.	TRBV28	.	TGTGCCAGCCGATCGGGCCTCTTGGTGGGTGGTGAAGCTTTCTTT	CASRSGLLVGGEAFF
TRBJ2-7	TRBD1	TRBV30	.	TGTGCCTGGGTGGGACAGAACGAGCAGTACTTC	CAWVGQNEQYF
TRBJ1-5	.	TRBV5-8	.	TGTGCCAGCAGTTTGCGAGGGATAGTATATCAGCCCCAGCATTTT	CASSLRGIVYQPQHF
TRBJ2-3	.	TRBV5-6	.	TGTGCCAGCAGCTACTTGGACAGTCGCACAGATACGCAGTATTTT	CASSYLDSRTDTQYF
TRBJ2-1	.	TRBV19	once	TGTGCCAGTAGTATAGGGGCAGTTTACAATGAGCAGTTCTTC	CASSIGAVYNEQFF
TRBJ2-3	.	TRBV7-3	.	TGTGCCAGCAGCTTAAGAGGTGGACCCGGGACAACTAGCACAGATACGCAGTATTTT	CASSLRGGPGTTSTDTQYF
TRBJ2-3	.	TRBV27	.	TGTGCCAGCAGTTTAGTGGGGAGCACAGATACGCAGTATTTT	CASSLVGSTDTQYF
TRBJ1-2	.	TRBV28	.	TGTGCCAGCAGTTTAAAGCAGTCGTATGGCTACACCTTC	CASSLKQSYGYTF
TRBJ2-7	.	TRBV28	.	TGTGCCAGCAGGTCATGGGATACATCCTCCTACGAGCAGTACTTC	CASRSWDTSSYEQYF
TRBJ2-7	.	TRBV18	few	TGTGCCAGCTCCTCGCGGAGAAGCGAGCAGTACTTC	CASSSRRSEQYF
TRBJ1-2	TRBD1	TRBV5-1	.	TGCGCCAGCAGCTTGGACAGGGGGAACTATGGCTACACCTTC	CASSLDRGNYGYTF
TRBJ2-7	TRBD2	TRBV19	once	TGTGCCAGTAGTTCCCCAGCGGGAGGGGGCTCCTACGAGCAGTACTTC	CASSSPAGGGSYEQYF
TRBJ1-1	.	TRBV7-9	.	TGTGCCAGCAGCTTGGACGTTATCGCTGAAGCTTTCTTT	CASSLDVIAEAFF
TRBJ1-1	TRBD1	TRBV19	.	TGTGCCAGTAGTATCACCCGAGGACAGGGCCTCTCTGAAGCTTTCTTT	CASSITRGQGLSEAFF
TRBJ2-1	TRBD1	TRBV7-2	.	TGTGCCAGCAGCTTAGGTGGCAGGGGGTACCTTAGATCCTACAATGAGCAGTTCTTC	CASSLGGRGYLRSYNEQFF
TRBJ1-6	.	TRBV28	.	TGTGCCAGCAGGGAGAGGCGAATTGGTAATTCACCCCTCCACTTT	CASRERRIGNSPLHF
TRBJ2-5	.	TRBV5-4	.	TGTGCCAGCCTTAAGACAGGCCAGTCGGAGACCCAGTACTTC	CASLKTGQSETQYF
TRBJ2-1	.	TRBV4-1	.	TGCGCCAGCAGCCAAAGATTGAGGGCAGGACCCCTTGAGCAGTTCTTC	CASSQRLRAGPLEQFF
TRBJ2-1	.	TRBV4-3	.	TGCGCCAGCGCTAGGGGCCCTAGTGAGCAGTTCTTC	CASARGPSEQFF
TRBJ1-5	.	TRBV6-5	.	TGTGCCAGCAGTTCGAAGGGGTTTGGGCAGCCCCAGCATTTT	CASSSKGFGQPQHF
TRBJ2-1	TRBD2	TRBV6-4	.	TGTGCCAGCAGTGACCTTGCGGGGGGGGCAGTTAATGAGCAGTTCTTC	CASSDLAGGAVNEQFF
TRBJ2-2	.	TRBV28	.	TGTGCCAGCAGGTCCAGTTTGACCGGGGAGCTGTTTTTT	CASRSSLTGELFF
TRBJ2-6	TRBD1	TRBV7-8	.	TGTGCCAGCAGCTTAACATGGATGCGGGACAGGGGACTCTCTGGGGCCAACGTCCTGACTTTC	CASSLTWMRDRGLSGANVLTF
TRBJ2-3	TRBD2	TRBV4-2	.	TGTGCCAGCAGCCAGGCAGGACTAGCGGGTGGTGGGCTAGATACGCAGTATTTT	CASSQAGLAGGGLDTQYF
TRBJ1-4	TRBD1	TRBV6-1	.	TGTGCCAGCAGTAGACAGGGTTGGGAACTGTTTTTT	CASSRQGWELFF
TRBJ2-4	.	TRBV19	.	TGTGCCAGTAGTCTTACCAGGGGAGAGGCCAAAAACATTCAGTACTTC	CASSLTRGEAKNIQYF
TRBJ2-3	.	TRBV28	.	TGTGCCAGCAGCCCCGGGGGGCCAGTGGATACGCAGTATTTT	CASSPGGPVDTQYF
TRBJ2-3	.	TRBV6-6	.	TGTGCCAGCAGTACCGACAGGACCGCCAGTGGAGATACGCAGTATTTT	CASSTDRTASGDTQYF
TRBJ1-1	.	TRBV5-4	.	TGTGCCAGCAGTTTCCCCGGGACAACTGAAGCTTTCTTT	CASSFPGTTEAFF
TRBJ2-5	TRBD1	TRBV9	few	TGTGCCAGCAGCTCAGGGACAGTTCAAGAGACCCAGTACTTC	CASSSGTVQETQYF
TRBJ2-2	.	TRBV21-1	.	TGTGCCAGCAGCAAGGTGGCAGCCTATACAAAGAACACCGGGGAGCTGTTTTTT	CASSKVAAYTKNTGELFF